Listed here are 5 T cell receptor beta chains from one sample, sequenced in a study of blood T cell repertoires in COVID-19. Clones were sequenced by immunoSEQ multiplex PCR, and TCRdb holds only the in-frame ones, with some missing. In the table there are 80,000 to 100,000 clones, over 85% of which are singletons. Sample: peripheral blood. These receptors were collected from a human donor with COVID-19, enrolled during active disease. The donor label of this sample is uncertain.

This clone was seen a few times. The chain joins TRBV21-1 to TRBJ2-1; TRBD1 was called by the table and not checked on the DNA. TRBV21-1 is designated a pseudogene. This CDR3 region has 15 residues. Here the CDR3 DNA reads TGTGCCAACCCCGCTGACAGGGAAAATAGCAATGAGCAGTTCTTC. It specifies CANPADRENSNEQFF.

This sequence joins TRBV28 and TRBJ2-1, with TRBD2 as a possible D gene (7 bases). The CDR3 has 15 residues. The V end was cut by 7 bases, the J end by 5 bases, with 18 bases between. The V gene's germline CDR1 is MDHEN and CDR2 SYDVKM. Written as DNA, the CDR3 is TGTGCCAGCACCAAGGGGGGAGGGAGGCACAATGAGCAGTTCTTC. Translating gives CASTKGGGRHNEQFF.

The chain combines TRBV19 with TRBJ2-7, with 8 bases that match TRBD2. With V trimmed by 10 bases and J by 6 bases, 5 bases remained unmatched. CDR3 length equals 11 residues. Germline assignment: CDR1 LNHDA and CDR2 SQIVND (reference sequence). CDR3 amino acids: CATRAGGEQYF. CDR3 sequence (DNA): TGTGCCACTCGGGCGGGGGGCGAGCAGTACTTC.

This sequence joins TRBV19 and TRBJ1-6; no firm D call. The germline V gene has CDR1 LNHDA and CDR2 SQIVND (reference sequence). The CDR3 is 16 residues long. V dropped 0 bases and J dropped 7 bases, with 13 bases sitting between them. The CDR3 sequence: CASSIEPMAWNSPLHF. CDR3 nucleotide sequence: TGTGCCAGTAGTATAGAGCCGATGGCCTGGAATTCACCCCTCCACTTT.

V and J are TRBV21-1 and TRBJ2-7; the table's D gene call, TRBD1, was not cross checked with the DNA. TRBV21-1 is annotated as a pseudogene. CDR3 length: 13 residues. The CDR3 spells CASSSGQLFEQYF. CDR3 nucleotides: TGTGCCAGCAGCTCGGGACAGCTTTTCGAGCAGTACTTC.